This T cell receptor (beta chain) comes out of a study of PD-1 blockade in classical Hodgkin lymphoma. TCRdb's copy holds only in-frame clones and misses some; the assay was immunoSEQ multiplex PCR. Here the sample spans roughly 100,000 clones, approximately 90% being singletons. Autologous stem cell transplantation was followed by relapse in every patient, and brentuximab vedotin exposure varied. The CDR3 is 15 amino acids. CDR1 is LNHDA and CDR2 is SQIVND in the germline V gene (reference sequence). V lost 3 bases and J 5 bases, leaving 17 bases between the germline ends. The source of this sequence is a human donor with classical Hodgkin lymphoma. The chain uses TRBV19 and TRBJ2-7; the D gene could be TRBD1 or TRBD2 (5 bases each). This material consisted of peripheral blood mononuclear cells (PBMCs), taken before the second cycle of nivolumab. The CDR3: CASSILQGRADEQYF. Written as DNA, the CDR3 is TGTGCCAGTAGTATCCTTCAGGGTCGAGCGGACGAGCAGTACTTC.